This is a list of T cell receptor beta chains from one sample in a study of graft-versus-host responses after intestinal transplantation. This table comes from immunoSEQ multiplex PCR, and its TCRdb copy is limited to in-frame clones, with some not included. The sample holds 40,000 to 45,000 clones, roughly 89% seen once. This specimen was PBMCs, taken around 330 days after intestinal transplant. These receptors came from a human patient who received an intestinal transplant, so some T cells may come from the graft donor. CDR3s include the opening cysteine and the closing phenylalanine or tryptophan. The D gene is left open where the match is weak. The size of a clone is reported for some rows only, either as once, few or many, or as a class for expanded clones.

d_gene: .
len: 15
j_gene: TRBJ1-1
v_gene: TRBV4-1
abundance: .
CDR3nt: TGCGCCAGCAGCCAAGATGGGGGGGGGTACACTGAAGCTTTCTTT
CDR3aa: CASSQDGGGYTEAFF

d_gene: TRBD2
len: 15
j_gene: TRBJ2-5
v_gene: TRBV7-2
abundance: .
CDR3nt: TGTGCCAGCAGCTTAGGGCTAGCGGGGGCGGGGACCCAGTACTTC
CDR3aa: CASSLGLAGAGTQYF

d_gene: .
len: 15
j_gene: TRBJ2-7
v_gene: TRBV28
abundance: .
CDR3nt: TGTGCCAGCAGTTACTCAGCAACCCCGCCCTACGAGCAGTACTTC
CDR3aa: CASSYSATPPYEQYF

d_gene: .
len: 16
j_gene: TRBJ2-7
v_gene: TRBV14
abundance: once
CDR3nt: TGTGCCAGCAGCCAAGATTCGGAGGGGCCCTCCTACGAGCAGTACTTC
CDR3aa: CASSQDSEGPSYEQYF

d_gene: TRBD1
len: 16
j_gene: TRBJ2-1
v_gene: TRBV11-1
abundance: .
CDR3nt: TGTGCCAGCAGCTTAGAAACAGGGGAATGGGACAATGAGCAGTTCTTC
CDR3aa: CASSLETGEWDNEQFF

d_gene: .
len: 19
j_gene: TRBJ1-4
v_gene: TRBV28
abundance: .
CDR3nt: TGTGCCAGCAGTATACTCCTCCCAACCTTCAGGGGCACTAATGAAAAACTGTTTTTT
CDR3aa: CASSILLPTFRGTNEKLFF

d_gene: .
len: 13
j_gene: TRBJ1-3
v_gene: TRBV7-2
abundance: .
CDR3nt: TGTGCCAGCAGCTCGGACGGTGGAAACACCATATATTTT
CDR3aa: CASSSDGGNTIYF

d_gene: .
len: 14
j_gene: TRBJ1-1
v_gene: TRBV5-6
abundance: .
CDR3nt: TGTGCCAGCAGCTTGGTTGTTGACAACACTGAAGCTTTCTTT
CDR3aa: CASSLVVDNTEAFF

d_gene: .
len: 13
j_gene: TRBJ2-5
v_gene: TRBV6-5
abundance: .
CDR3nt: TGTGCCAGCAGTCGGGGTGTCCAAGAGACCCAGTACTTC
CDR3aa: CASSRGVQETQYF

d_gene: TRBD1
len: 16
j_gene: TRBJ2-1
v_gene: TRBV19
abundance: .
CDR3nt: TGTGCCAGTAGTGGCACAGGGGGCATCTTCCGCAATGAGCAGTTCTTC
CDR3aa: CASSGTGGIFRNEQFF

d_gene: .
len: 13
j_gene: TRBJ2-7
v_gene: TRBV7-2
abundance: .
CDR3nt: TGTGCCAGCAGCTTATGGGTCTCCTACGAGCAGTACTTC
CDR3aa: CASSLWVSYEQYF

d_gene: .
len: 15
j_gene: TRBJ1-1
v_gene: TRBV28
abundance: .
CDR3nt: TGTGCCAGCAGGTGGGGCGAGGGATGGGGCACTGAAGCTTTCTTT
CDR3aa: CASRWGEGWGTEAFF

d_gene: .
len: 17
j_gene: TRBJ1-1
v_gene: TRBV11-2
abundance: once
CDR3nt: TGTGCCAGCAGCTTAGTGGGCGGGGGGCGGTCGGACACTGAAGCTTTCTTT
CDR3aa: CASSLVGGGRSDTEAFF

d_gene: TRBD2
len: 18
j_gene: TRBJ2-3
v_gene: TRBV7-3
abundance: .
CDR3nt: TGTGCCAGCAGCTTAAAAATGGGACTAGCGGGGGACACAGATACGCAGTATTTT
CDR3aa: CASSLKMGLAGDTDTQYF

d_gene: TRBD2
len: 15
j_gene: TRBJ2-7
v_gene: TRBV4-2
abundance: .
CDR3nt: TGTGCCAGCAGCCAAGAGGCTAGCGGGTCCTACGAGCAGTACTTC
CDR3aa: CASSQEASGSYEQYF

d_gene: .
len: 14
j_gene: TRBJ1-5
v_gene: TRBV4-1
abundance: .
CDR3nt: TGCGCCAGCAGCCAAGAGGAGGGAGATCAGCCCCAGCATTTT
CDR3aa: CASSQEEGDQPQHF

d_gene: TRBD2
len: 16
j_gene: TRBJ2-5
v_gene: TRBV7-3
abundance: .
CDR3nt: TGTGCCAGCAGCTTGACCGGGACTAGCGGCCAAGAGACCCAGTACTTC
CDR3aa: CASSLTGTSGQETQYF